Presented here are 17 T cell receptor beta chains from one specimen sequenced in a study of shared T cell receptors in the human thymus. The repertoire was sequenced with immunoSEQ multiplex PCR; TCRdb's copy has only in-frame clones and lacks some. There are about 660,000 clones in the sample; around 89% occur only once, and approximately 0.011% lies in the top ten. In addition, the sample was reused for a study of human thymus T cells.

The sequenced sample was thymocytes. These receptors all come from a boy under two years old with a congenital heart defect.

This clone turned up a few times. The chain recombines TRBV19 with TRBJ1-4, with D possibly matching TRBD1 (5 bases). CDR3 length equals 12 residues. The V gene lost 5 bases and the J gene lost 7 bases, with 8 bases spanning the gap. Germline assignment: CDR1 LNHDA and CDR2 SQIVND (reference sequence). This CDR3 is CASSPGGEKLFF. CDR3 in DNA: TGTGCCAGTAGTCCGGGGGGTGAAAAACTGTTTTTT.

V usage is TRBV9 and J usage is TRBJ1-4; TRBD1 matches at 9 bases. Per germline, CDR1 SGDLS and CDR2 YYNGEE. The CDR3 is 15 residues long. After removal of 0 bases from V and 5 bases from J, the junction contained 2 bases not matched to a gene. The CDR3 here is CASSVGDRANEKLFF. The CDR3 DNA follows: TGTGCCAGCAGCGTAGGGGACAGGGCGAATGAAAAACTGTTTTTT.

J is TRBJ2-7 and V is TRBV25-1, with a possible D match to TRBD1 (6 bases). CDR3 length: 14 amino acids. V lost 3 bases to trimming and J lost 5 bases, with 14 bases between them. In germline, CDR1 is MGHDK, CDR2 SYGVNS. The CDR3 protein is CASSDRGTENEQYF. In DNA, the CDR3 is TGTGCCAGCAGTGACAGGGGAACGGAGAACGAGCAGTACTTC.

In DNA form, the CDR3 reads TGTGCCAGCAGCTTGGGGGAGGGACATTCCCAAGAGACCCAGTACTTC. It specifies CASSLGEGHSQETQYF. The chain recombines TRBV5-4 with TRBJ2-5; D is possibly TRBD2 (7 bases). Between the trimmed V and J ends, which lost 0 bases and 1 base, there was a span of 13 bases. The CDR3 extends over 16 amino acids. The germline V gene encodes CDR1 SGHNT and CDR2 YYREEE (reference sequence).

This clone was detected once. The chain combines TRBV11-2 with TRBJ2-1; D is unclear. Germline values: CDR1 SGHAT, CDR2 FQNNGV. The CDR3 is made up of 12 amino acids. Trimming shortened V by 3 bases and J by 6 bases, and 6 bases separated the two germline ends. CDR3 sequence (DNA): TGTGCCAGCAGCTTGAGCCTCAATGAGCAGTTCTTC. Translating gives CASSLSLNEQFF.

This rearrangement joins TRBV2 to TRBJ2-6; D is unclear. V gave up 7 bases and J gave up 2 bases, with 6 bases separating them. The germline V gene has CDR1 SNHLY and CDR2 FYNNEI. The CDR3 is 13 amino acids. CDR3 loop: CASILPGANVLTF. Here the CDR3 DNA reads TGTGCCAGCATACTCCCTGGGGCCAACGTCCTGACTTTC. The variable domain in full, completed from reference TRBV2 and TRBJ2-6, reads EPEVTQTPSHQVTQMGQEVILRCVPISNHLYFYWYRQILGQKVEFLVSFYNNEISEKSEIFDDQFSVERPDGSNFTLKIRSTKLEDSAMYFCASILPGANVLTFGAGSRLTVL.

This chain uses TRBV6-5 with TRBJ2-2; the match to TRBD2 covers 8 bases. V trimming: 6 bases; J trimming: 2 bases; junction bases outside the gene matches: 5. The CDR3 extends over 15 amino acids. From germline, CDR1 is MNHEY and CDR2 SVGAGI. The chain's CDR3 is CASSGGGYNTGELFF. In DNA form, the CDR3 reads TGTGCCAGCAGCGGGGGGGGCTACAACACCGGGGAGCTGTTTTTT.

This chain connects TRBV7-9 to TRBJ2-7; 8 bases agree with TRBD2. The germline V gene has CDR1 SEHNR and CDR2 FQNEAQ (reference sequence). This CDR3 is built from 18 residues. V gave up 4 bases and J gave up 1 base; unmatched junction bases: 15. This chain's CDR3 is CASSSLPSQRERSYEQYF. CDR3 DNA sequence: TGTGCCAGCAGCTCCCTCCCCTCCCAGCGGGAGCGGTCCTACGAGCAGTACTTC. Together with reference TRBV7-9 and TRBJ2-7, the CDR3 gives the full variable domain: DTGVSQNPRHKITKRGQNVTFRCDPISEHNRLYWYRQTLGQGPEFLTYFQNEAQLEKSRLLSDRFSAERPKGSFSTLEIQRTEQGDSAMYLCASSSLPSQRERSYEQYFGPGTRLTVT.

V usage is TRBV20-1 and J usage is TRBJ2-1; D gene ambiguous. CDR3 length: 11 amino acids. Per germline, CDR1 DFQATT and CDR2 SNEGSKA (reference sequence). V was shortened by 3 bases and J by 6 bases, with 6 bases between the two germline ends. In nucleotides, the CDR3 is TGCAGTGCTAGTCCCCTCAATGAGCAGTTCTTC. Amino acids: CSASPLNEQFF.

This chain uses TRBV11-3 with TRBJ1-2, with 7 bases identical to TRBD1. The V gene end was trimmed by 3 bases and the J gene end by 3 bases; junction bases not matched to a gene: 19. This CDR3 is 19 amino acids long. Per the germline V gene, CDR1 is SGHNT and CDR2 is YENEEA. In nucleotides, the CDR3 is TGTGCCAGCAGCTTCCCAAACCGGGACAGCACCTCCTGGGACTATGGCTACACCTTC. It codes for CASSFPNRDSTSWDYGYTF. Full variable domain (outside the CDR3, taken from reference TRBV11-3 and TRBJ1-2): EAGVVQSPRYKIIEKKQPVAFWCNPISGHNTLYWYLQNLGQGPELLIRYENEEAVDDSQLPKDRFSAERLKGVDSTLKIQPAELGDSAVYLCASSFPNRDSTSWDYGYTFGSGTRLTVV.

The chain combines TRBV14 with TRBJ2-3; a possible D gene is TRBD1 (5 bases). Looked up from germline, CDR1 is SGHDN and CDR2 is FVKESK. This CDR3 spans 15 amino acids. V was shortened by 4 bases and J by 5 bases, with 16 bases between the two germline ends. CDR3 in amino acids: CASSPPRQSGDTQYF. In DNA, the CDR3 is TGTGCCAGCAGCCCACCAAGACAGTCTGGAGATACGCAGTATTTT. Looking up the rest from reference TRBV14 and TRBJ2-3 gives the full variable domain: EAGVTQFPSHSVIEKGQTVTLRCDPISGHDNLYWYRRVMGKEIKFLLHFVKESKQDESGMPNNRFLAERTGGTYSTLKVQPAELEDSGVYFCASSPPRQSGDTQYFGPGTRLTVL.

The V call is TRBV5-8, the J call TRBJ2-3; a possible D gene is TRBD2 (7 bases). Trimming shortened V by 0 bases and J by 1 base, and 9 bases separated the two germline ends. The CDR3 is 15 residues long. Germline V gives CDR1 SGHTS, CDR2 YDEGEE. This CDR3 reads CASSLARGRTDTQYF. The DNA for the CDR3 is TGTGCCAGCAGCTTGGCGCGGGGGCGCACAGATACGCAGTATTTT.

This clone was seen a handful of times. V usage is TRBV4-3 and J usage is TRBJ2-7; D perhaps matches TRBD1 (5 bases). CDR1 LGHNA and CDR2 YSLEER come from the germline V gene. The CDR3 has 16 residues. With 3 bases removed from V and 5 bases from J, the gap between germline ends came to 20 bases. The CDR3: CASSQDPGHLLNEQYF. The CDR3 nucleotides are TGCGCCAGCAGCCAGGACCCCGGACACCTCTTAAACGAGCAGTACTTC.

The rearrangement uses TRBV20-1 and TRBJ1-1; D not resolved. The CDR3 covers 11 residues. Deletions cut 3 bases from V and 5 bases from J, with 7 bases between. Germline lookup yields CDR1 DFQATT and CDR2 SNEGSKA (reference sequence). This CDR3 is CSASRDTEAFF. The DNA of the CDR3 is TGCAGTGCTAGTCGGGATACTGAAGCTTTCTTT.

V and J are TRBV15 and TRBJ2-2; D remains ambiguous. The V end lost 0 bases, the J end lost 8 bases, and 13 bases lay between the germline ends. The germline V gene encodes CDR1 LNHNV and CDR2 YYDKDF (reference sequence). CDR3 length: 15 residues. CDR3 nucleotide sequence: TGTGCCACCAGCAGAGATCCAGAGGCCGGGGGGGAGCTGTTTTTT. Translation gives CATSRDPEAGGELFF. The entire variable domain, with the rest obtained from reference TRBV15 and TRBJ2-2, is as follows: DAMVIQNPRYQVTQFGKPVTLSCSQTLNHNVMYWYQQKSSQAPKLLFHYYDKDFNNEADTPDNFQSRRPNTSFCFLDIRSPGLGDTAMYLCATSRDPEAGGELFFGEGSRLTVL.

The chain carries TRBV12-2 and TRBJ2-7; the tabulated D call, TRBD1, remains unverified against the DNA. TRBV12-2 is labeled a pseudogene. This CDR3 has 16 residues. DNA for the CDR3: TGTGCAAGTCGCTTAGCCATAGACAGAAGCTCCTACGAGCAGTACTTC. Translation gives CASRLAIDRSSYEQYF.

The gene calls are TRBV12-5 and TRBJ1-2, with D maybe TRBD1 (5 bases). Trimming cost V 7 bases and J 7 bases, with 13 bases left between them. The CDR3 consists of 12 residues. CDR1 LGHNT and CDR2 FRNRAP come from the germline V gene. The CDR3 DNA follows: TGTGCTAGTGATAAACAGGCGAGTGGCTACACCTTC. It yields the protein CASDKQASGYTF.